The source of this T cell receptor beta chain is a study of blood T cells in healthy people across ages. Study-wide results and limits: Researchers deemed the diversity estimates from one million T cells underestimates.

In this sample, this clonotype turned up many times. Its specificity is unknown. Alongside a J-beta primer mix, a sample-barcoded 5' primer served in a second PCR lasting roughly 7 to 11 cycles. Researchers report that a template-switch adaptor with 12 random nucleotides tagged each cDNA molecule. Any given sample supplied a minimum of 3 million CDR3-containing paired-end reads. TCRdb reprocessed the 5' RACE reads via MiXCR and lists one record per CDR3 protein. There are approximately 680,000 distinct CDR3 sequences in the sample; 32% occur only once, and 15% lies in the top ten. In germline, CDR1 is SGHAT, CDR2 FQNNGV. V lost 6 bases, J lost 4 bases, and 14 bases lay in between. The CDR3 runs 14 residues.

This sequence joins TRBV11-2 and TRBJ2-3; unclear D gene. Material: blood. The source of this sequence is a woman of 80 years or more in good health. In DNA, the CDR3 is TGTGCCAGCAGGAAGGGCGCCTACGCAGATACGCAGTATTTT. It is translated as CASRKGAYADTQYF. Supplemented by reference TRBV11-2 and TRBJ2-3, the full variable domain reads EAGVAQSPRYKIIEKRQSVAFWCNPISGHATLYWYQQILGQGPKLLIQFQNNGVVDDSQLPKDRFSAERLKGVDSTLKIQPAKLEDSAVYLCASRKGAYADTQYFGPGTRLTVL.